This is a list of T cell receptor beta chains from one sample in a study of OX40 agonist ivuxolimab in advanced cancers. Sequencing was performed with immunoSEQ multiplex PCR; in TCRdb, only in-frame clones are kept and a portion is missing. The profile shows around 95,000 clones, around 87% of them singletons. The specimen was CD4+ or CD8+ T cells sorted from blood, collected in a trial of the OX40 agonist ivuxolimab. Every receptor here comes from an adult with an advanced solid tumor such as melanoma, head and neck, liver or kidney cancer. Both conserved end residues are trimmed from each CDR3. Each record gives: D gene, V gene, CDR3 protein. The D gene is left open where the match is weak.

NA | TRBV2 | ASSESWQGNSPLH
NA | TRBV18 | ASSSQETQY
NA | TRBV11-2 | ASSLRQDSEAF
NA | TRBV16 | ASRLRRGTNSPLH
NA | TRBV29-1 | SVSRGSDTQY
NA | TRBV30 | AWSSERSNGYT
NA | TRBV5-1 | ASSLVGTGELF
TRBD2 | TRBV29-1 | SVVVGGVQETQY
NA | TRBV5-1 | ASSATPGPQYNEQF
NA | TRBV28 | ASSSWDGSYNEQF
NA | TRBV6-1 | ASSEASRVGTGELF
NA | TRBV15 | ATSREKGITYEQY
TRBD1 | TRBV28 | ASSSRDRAYNEQF
NA | TRBV5-1 | ASRTNAGERYEQF
NA | TRBV5-1 | ASSLTPTDREGYT
NA | TRBV15 | ATSRDRRKSYEQY
NA | TRBV5-1 | ASSFSIRSAERKLF
TRBD2 | TRBV5-1 | ASSLLAGGPSIVADTQY
NA | TRBV19 | ASSIMGAAKNQPQH
NA | TRBV5-1 | ASSLRVLNTEAF
NA | TRBV14 | ASSQLLGSYNEQF
NA | TRBV27 | AMPNNTEAF
TRBD1 | TRBV11-2 | ASSLVVRGRADTQY
TRBD2 | TRBV5-1 | ASSRGLAGAGTDTQY
TRBD2 | TRBV5-1 | ASSLAGGWYEQY
NA | TRBV5-4 | ASSFPGRDQETQY
NA | TRBV7-9 | ASSSRTENTEAF
TRBD2 | TRBV5-1 | ASSSGTSGGHTDTQY
NA | TRBV9 | ASSVAGDNTEAF
NA | TRBV7-2 | ASSQRLGGYT
NA | TRBV7-8 | ASSSSGSDNQPQH
TRBD2 | TRBV5-1 | ASSSGLAGPIRDEQF
NA | TRBV2 | ASREDRPSSYEQY
TRBD1 | TRBV9 | ASSATGASYNEQF
NA | TRBV30 | AWSVRGHQARANTGELF
TRBD2 | TRBV29-1 | SVAGTSGSYNEQF
NA | TRBV2 | ASMGGPYEQY
NA | TRBV7-6 | ASSLYRNTEAF